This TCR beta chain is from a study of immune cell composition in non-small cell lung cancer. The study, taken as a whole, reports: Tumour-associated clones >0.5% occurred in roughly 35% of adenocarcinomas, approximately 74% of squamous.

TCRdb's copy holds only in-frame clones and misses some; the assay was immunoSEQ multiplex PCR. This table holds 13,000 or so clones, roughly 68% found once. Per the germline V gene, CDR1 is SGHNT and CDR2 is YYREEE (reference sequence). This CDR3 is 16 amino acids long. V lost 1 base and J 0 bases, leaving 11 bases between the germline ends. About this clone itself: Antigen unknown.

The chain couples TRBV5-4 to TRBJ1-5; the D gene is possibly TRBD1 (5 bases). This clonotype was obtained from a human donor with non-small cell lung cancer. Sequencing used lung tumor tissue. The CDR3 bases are TGTGCCAGCAGCTTGCCCAGGGATTATAGCAATCAGCCCCAGCATTTT. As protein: CASSLPRDYSNQPQHF.